Presented here are 14 T cell receptor beta chains from one specimen sequenced in a study of multiple sclerosis patients with progressive multifocal leukoencephalopathy. Some clones are missing from TCRdb's copy, which holds only in-frame ones; the method was immunoSEQ multiplex PCR. The sample has more than 25,000 clones, 88% seen once; the top ten hold 0.8% to 1.1%. Time point: before natalizumab initiation. The sequencing sample was made of PBMCs. All receptors derive from a human donor with multiple sclerosis.

The chain has TRBV5-6 and TRBJ1-1; no clear D. This CDR3 region has 11 residues. Deletions cut 4 bases from V and 3 bases from J, with 4 bases between. Germline CDR1 and CDR2: SGHDT and YYEEEE. As DNA, the CDR3 is TGTGCCAGCAGCCGAGACACTGAAGCTTTCTTT. Protein sequence: CASSRDTEAFF.

CDR3 amino acids: CTSTDGGSGDGYTF. DNA for the CDR3: TGCACCTCGACGGACGGGGGCTCCGGGGATGGCTACACCTTC. The chain links TRBV29-1 to TRBJ1-2, with D possibly matching TRBD1 (6 bases). Germline CDR1 and CDR2: SQVTM and ANQGSEA. This CDR3 region has 14 residues.

The chain employs TRBV4-1 and TRBJ2-2; D is ambiguous. CDR1 is MGHRA and CDR2 is YSYEKL in the germline V gene. The CDR3 runs 16 residues. The V end lost 1 base, the J end lost 8 bases, and 17 bases lay between the germline ends. CDR3 in DNA: TGCGCCAGCAGCCAAGTTCGGCGACGTAGCCCGGGGGAGCTGTTTTTT. Translated, it gives CASSQVRRRSPGELFF.

The rearrangement joins TRBV25-1 to TRBJ2-3, with 10 bases that match TRBD1. The CDR3 spans 15 residues. Germline V lookup: CDR1 MGHDK, CDR2 SYGVNS. The junction had 4 bases not matched to a gene; V was cut back by 5 bases and J by 2 bases. CDR3 residues: CASSYGTGATDTQYF. In DNA, the CDR3 is TGTGCCAGCAGTTACGGGACAGGGGCCACAGATACGCAGTATTTT.

The gene calls are TRBV11-2 and TRBJ1-5; D uncertain. CDR1 SGHAT and CDR2 FQNNGV come from the germline V gene. The CDR3 is 13 amino acids. Trimming pared 1 base from V and 1 base from J, leaving 2 bases between. The CDR3 protein is CASSLGSNQPQHF. The CDR3 DNA reads as TGTGCCAGCAGCTTAGGGAGCAATCAGCCCCAGCATTTT.

The CDR3 spells CASSSILASRTDTQYF. CDR3 nucleotides: TGCGCCAGCAGCTCCATTTTGGCCTCACGCACAGATACGCAGTATTTT. This chain joins TRBV5-1 and TRBJ2-3, with D unclear. The germline gives CDR1 SGHRS, CDR2 YFSETQ. CDR3 size: 16 residues. The germline V and J ends were trimmed by 3 bases and 1 base, with 15 bases remaining between them.

The genes are TRBV7-8 and TRBJ2-7; D is ambiguous. In germline, CDR1 is SGHVS, CDR2 FQNEAQ. The V and J ends lost 0 bases and 0 bases respectively, with 9 bases between them. The CDR3 has 15 residues. The CDR3 loop reads CASSLALKSSYEQYF. CDR3 nucleotides: TGTGCCAGCAGCTTAGCTCTGAAAAGCTCCTACGAGCAGTACTTC.

The J gene is TRBJ1-1, the V gene TRBV6-1; D is possibly TRBD1 (5 bases). The CDR3 is 13 residues long. Germline CDR1 is MNHNS and CDR2 is SASEGT. The V end lost 6 bases, the J end lost 2 bases, and 10 bases lay between the germline ends. The CDR3 spells CASRARGNTEAFF. In nucleotides, the CDR3 is TGTGCCAGCAGAGCCCGGGGCAACACTGAAGCTTTCTTT.

The table lists this clone with a few counts. This chain connects TRBV7-9 to TRBJ1-3, with D possibly TRBD1 on 6 matching bases. CDR1 and CDR2 (germline): SEHNR, FQNEAQ (reference sequence). CDR3 length equals 15 residues. Trimming removed 3 bases at V and 0 bases at J, with 9 bases between. CDR3 sequence: CASSFEQGSGNTIYF. The CDR3 DNA is TGTGCCAGCAGCTTCGAACAGGGCTCTGGAAACACCATATATTTT.

The chain has TRBV20-1 and TRBJ1-1; D is unresolved. The ends were cut back, 1 base at V and 4 bases at J, with 4 bases in the middle. Germline loops: CDR1 DFQATT, CDR2 SNEGSKA (reference sequence). This CDR3 is 11 amino acids long. In DNA, the CDR3 is TGCAGTGCTAGAGTCGCCACTGAAGCTTTCTTT. Its translation: CSARVATEAFF.

The genes are TRBV7-8 and TRBJ1-5; a possible D gene is TRBD1 (5 bases). V lost 2 bases and J lost 7, with 9 bases in between. The CDR3 has 13 amino acids. Germline-derived CDR1 and CDR2 are SGHVS and FQNEAQ. The CDR3 loop is CASSLQGRQPQHF. For the CDR3, the DNA is TGTGCCAGCAGCTTACAGGGTCGGCAGCCCCAGCATTTT.

V gene TRBV6-1 combines with J gene TRBJ1-5; no clear D. There are 13 residues in the CDR3. V was pared by 6 bases and J by 0 bases, with 6 bases between. Looked up from germline, CDR1 is MNHNS and CDR2 is SASEGT. CDR3 nucleotides: TGTGCCAGCAGAGGCGATAGCAATCAGCCCCAGCATTTT. Encoded protein: CASRGDSNQPQHF.

The J gene is TRBJ2-2, the V gene TRBV27, with D perhaps TRBD2 (5 bases). This CDR3 has 12 amino acids. V lost 2 bases and J lost 8, with 6 bases in between. CDR1 and CDR2 (germline): MNHEY, SMNVEV (reference sequence). In nucleotides, the CDR3 is TGTGCCAGCAGTTTAAGAGGGGGGGAGCTGTTTTTT. Its protein product is CASSLRGGELFF.

The J gene is TRBJ1-5, the V gene TRBV27; TRBD1 might be the D (6 bases). This CDR3 is built from 18 residues. V lost 5 bases, J lost 1 base, and 21 bases lay in between. Per germline, CDR1 MNHEY and CDR2 SMNVEV (reference sequence). CDR3 bases: TGTGCCAGCAGTCCCACCCCGGGGGGCTCTTTAAGCAATCAGCCCCAGCATTTT. Its translation: CASSPTPGGSLSNQPQHF.